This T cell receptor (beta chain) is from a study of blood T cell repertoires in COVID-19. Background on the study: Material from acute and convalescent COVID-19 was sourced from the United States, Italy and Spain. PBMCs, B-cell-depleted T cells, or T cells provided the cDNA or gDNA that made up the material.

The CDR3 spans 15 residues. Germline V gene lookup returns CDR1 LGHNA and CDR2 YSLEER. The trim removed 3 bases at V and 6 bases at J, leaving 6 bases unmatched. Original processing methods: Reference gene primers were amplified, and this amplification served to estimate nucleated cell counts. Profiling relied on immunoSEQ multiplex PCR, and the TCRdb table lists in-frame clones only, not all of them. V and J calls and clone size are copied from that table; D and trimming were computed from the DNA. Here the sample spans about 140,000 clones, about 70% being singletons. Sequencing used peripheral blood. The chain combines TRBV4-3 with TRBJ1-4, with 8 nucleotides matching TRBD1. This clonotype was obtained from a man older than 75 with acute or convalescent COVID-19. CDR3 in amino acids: CASSQDRQGYEKLFF. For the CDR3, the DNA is TGCGCCAGCAGCCAGGACCGACAGGGGTATGAAAAACTGTTTTTT.